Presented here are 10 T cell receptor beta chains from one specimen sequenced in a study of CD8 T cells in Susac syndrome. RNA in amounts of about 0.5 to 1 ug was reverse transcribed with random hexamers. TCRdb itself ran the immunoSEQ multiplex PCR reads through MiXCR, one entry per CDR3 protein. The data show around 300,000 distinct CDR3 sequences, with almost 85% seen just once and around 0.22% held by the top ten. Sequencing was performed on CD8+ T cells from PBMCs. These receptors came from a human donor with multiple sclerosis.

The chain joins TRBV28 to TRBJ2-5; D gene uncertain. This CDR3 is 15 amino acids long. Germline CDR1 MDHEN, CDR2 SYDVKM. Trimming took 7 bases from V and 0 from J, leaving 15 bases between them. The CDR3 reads CASKVADPDQETQYF. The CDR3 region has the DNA TGTGCCAGCAAAGTGGCAGACCCGGACCAAGAGACCCAGTACTTC.

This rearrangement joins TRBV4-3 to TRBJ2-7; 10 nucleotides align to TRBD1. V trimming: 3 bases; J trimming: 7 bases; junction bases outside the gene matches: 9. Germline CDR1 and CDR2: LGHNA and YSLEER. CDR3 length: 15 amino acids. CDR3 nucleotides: TGCGCCAGCAGCCATAAGACAGGGGGCGCGGGGGAGCAGTACTTC. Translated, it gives CASSHKTGGAGEQYF.

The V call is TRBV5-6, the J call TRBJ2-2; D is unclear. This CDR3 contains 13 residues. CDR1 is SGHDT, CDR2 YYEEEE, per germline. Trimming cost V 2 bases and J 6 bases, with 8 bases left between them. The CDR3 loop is CASSFGLAGELFF. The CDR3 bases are TGTGCCAGCAGCTTCGGCTTGGCCGGGGAGCTGTTTTTT.

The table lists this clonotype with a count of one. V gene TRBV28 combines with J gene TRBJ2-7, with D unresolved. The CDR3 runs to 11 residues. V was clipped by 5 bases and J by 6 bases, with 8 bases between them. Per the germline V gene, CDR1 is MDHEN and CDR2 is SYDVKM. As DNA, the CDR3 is TGTGCCAGCAGTCCCCGGGCCGAGCAGTACTTC. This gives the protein CASSPRAEQYF.

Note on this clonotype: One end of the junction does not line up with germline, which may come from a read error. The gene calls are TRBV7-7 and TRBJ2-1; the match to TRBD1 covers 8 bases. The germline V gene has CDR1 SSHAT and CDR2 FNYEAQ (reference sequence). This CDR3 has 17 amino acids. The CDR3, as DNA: TGTGCTAGCAGCTTAGAGGGACAGGCCTATCCCCCCAATGAGCAGTTCTTC. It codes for CASSLEGQAYPPNEQFF.

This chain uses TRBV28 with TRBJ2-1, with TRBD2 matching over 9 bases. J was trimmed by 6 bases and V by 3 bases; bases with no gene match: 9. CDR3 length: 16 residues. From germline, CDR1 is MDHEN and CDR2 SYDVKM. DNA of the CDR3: TGTGCCAGCAGTTTGGTAGCGGGAGAAAGAGGCAATGAGCAGTTCTTC. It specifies CASSLVAGERGNEQFF.

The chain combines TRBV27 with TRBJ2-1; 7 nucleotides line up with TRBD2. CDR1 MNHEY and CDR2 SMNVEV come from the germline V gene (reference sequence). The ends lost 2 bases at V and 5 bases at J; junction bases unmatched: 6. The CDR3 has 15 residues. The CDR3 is CASSLLGLGNNEQFF. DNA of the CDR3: TGTGCCAGCAGTTTACTCGGACTAGGTAACAATGAGCAGTTCTTC.

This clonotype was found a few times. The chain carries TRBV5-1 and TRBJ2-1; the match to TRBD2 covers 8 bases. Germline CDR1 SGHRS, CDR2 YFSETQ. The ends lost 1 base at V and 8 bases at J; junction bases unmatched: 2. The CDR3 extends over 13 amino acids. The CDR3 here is CASSLTGGDEQFF. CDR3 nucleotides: TGCGCCAGCAGCTTGACGGGAGGGGATGAGCAGTTCTTC.

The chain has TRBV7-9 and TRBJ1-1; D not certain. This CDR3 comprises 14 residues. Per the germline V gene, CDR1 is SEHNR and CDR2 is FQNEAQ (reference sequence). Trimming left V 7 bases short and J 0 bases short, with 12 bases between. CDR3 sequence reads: CASTPVGLNTEAFF. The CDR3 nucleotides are TGTGCCAGCACCCCGGTGGGGTTGAACACTGAAGCTTTCTTT.

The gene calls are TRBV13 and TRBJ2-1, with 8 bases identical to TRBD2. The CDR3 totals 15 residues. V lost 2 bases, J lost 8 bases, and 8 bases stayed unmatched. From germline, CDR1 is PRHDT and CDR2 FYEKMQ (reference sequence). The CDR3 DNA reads TGTGCCAGCAGCTTAAGAAGCGGGAGTCTATATGAGCAGTTCTTC. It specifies CASSLRSGSLYEQFF.